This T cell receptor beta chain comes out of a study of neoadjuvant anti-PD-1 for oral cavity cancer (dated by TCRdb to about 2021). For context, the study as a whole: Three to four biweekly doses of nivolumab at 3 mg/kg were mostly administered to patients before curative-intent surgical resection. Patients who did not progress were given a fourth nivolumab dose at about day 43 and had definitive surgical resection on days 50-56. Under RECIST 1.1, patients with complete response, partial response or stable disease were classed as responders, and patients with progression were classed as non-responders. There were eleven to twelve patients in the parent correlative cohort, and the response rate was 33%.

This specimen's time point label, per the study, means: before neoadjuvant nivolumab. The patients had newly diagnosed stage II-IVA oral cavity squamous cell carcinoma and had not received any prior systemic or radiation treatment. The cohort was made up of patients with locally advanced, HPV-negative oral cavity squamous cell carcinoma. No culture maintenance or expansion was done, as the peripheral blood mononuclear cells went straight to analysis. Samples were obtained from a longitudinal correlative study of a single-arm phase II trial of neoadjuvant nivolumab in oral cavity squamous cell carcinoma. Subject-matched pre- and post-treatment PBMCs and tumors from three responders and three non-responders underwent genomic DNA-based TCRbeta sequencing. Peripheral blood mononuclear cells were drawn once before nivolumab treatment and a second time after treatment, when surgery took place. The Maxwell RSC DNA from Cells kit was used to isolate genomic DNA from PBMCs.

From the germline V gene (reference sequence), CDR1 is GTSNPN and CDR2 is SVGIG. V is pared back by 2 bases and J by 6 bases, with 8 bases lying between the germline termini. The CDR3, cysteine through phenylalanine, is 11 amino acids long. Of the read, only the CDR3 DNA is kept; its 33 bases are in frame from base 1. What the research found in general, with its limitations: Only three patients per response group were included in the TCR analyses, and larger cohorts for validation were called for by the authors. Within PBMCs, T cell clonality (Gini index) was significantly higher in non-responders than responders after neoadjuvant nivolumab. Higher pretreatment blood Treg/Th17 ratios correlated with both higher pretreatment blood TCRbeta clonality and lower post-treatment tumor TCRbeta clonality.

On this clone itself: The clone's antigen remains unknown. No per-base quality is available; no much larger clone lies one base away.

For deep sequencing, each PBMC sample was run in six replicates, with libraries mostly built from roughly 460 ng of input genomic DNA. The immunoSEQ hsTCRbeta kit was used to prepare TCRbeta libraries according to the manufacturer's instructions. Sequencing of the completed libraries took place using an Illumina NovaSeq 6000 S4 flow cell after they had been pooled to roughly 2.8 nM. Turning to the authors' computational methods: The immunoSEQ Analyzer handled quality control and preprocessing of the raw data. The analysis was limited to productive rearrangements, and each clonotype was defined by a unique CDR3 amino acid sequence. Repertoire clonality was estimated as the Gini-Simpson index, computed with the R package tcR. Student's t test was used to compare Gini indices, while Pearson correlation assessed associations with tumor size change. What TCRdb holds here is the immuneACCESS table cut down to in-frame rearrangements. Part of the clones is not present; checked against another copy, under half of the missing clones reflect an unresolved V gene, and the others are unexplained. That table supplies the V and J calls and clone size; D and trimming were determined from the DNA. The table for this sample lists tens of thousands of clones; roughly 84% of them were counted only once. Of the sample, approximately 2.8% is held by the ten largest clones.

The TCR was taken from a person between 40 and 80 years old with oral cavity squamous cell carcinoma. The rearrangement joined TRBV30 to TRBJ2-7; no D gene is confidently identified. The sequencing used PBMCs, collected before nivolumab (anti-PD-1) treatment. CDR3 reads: CAWSLGSEQYF. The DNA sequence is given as TGTGCCTGGAGTCTTGGGTCCGAGCAGTACTTC.